The entry below gives a single T cell receptor (beta chain) sequence along with its context. Its antigen is not known. The sample comes from a study of Ad26.COV2.S vaccination and SARS-CoV-2 variants. Findings of the study overall: Recipients of vaccine and of placebo showed similar breadth of their non-spike TCR repertoires. The TCR breadth and depth analyses may have understated or missed part of the total T cell responses.

Treatment denoted: over 15 received Ad26.COV2.S at low or high dose, single or two shots; roughly 5 received placebo; per-sample allocation not given. Each sample was drawn 63 days after the first injection (of vaccine or placebo). The table came from immunoSEQ multiplex PCR; TCRdb's copy has only in-frame clones and leaves some out. The sample consists of 300,000 to 350,000 clones, approximately 86% of them appearing once. Germline assignment: CDR1 SGHRS and CDR2 YFSETQ. This CDR3 region has 17 residues. Trimming removed 0 bases from V and 2 bases from J; junction bases left unmatched: 7. The chain joins TRBV5-1 to TRBJ2-3; the match to TRBD2 covers 9 bases. The receptor was isolated from a person between 18 and 65 years old who received the Ad26.COV2.S COVID-19 vaccine or a placebo. The sequencing here drew on peripheral blood, taken in a trial of Ad26.COV2.S vaccine versus placebo. The CDR3 region is CASSLAASGIFTDTQYF. The CDR3 DNA follows: TGCGCCAGCAGCTTGGCTGCTAGCGGGATCTTCACAGATACGCAGTATTTT.